This T cell receptor beta chain was recovered during a study of blood T cell repertoires in COVID-19. Study at large: Whether acute or convalescent, the COVID-19 samples came from the United States, Italy and Spain. T cells, B-cell-depleted T cells, or PBMCs supplied cDNA or gDNA.

Per the study methods: How many nucleated cells were present was estimated from reference gene primer amplification. Produced via immunoSEQ multiplex PCR; TCRdb's table is partial and in-frame only. V and J calls and clone size are copied from that table; D and trimming were computed from the DNA. The sample lists tens of thousands of clones; roughly 92% were seen once. Per germline, CDR1 MNHEY and CDR2 SVGEGT. The length of the CDR3 is 19 residues. The germline V and J ends were trimmed by 0 bases and 2 bases, with 20 bases remaining between them. The V and J genes are TRBV6-2 or TRBV6-3 and TRBJ2-1, with a possible D match to TRBD2 (5 bases). Sequenced sample: peripheral blood. This clonotype originated in a human donor in a cohort sampled during active COVID-19. As DNA, the CDR3 is TGTGCCAGCAGTTACTCGAGAATGGAAGGACTCCGGACCTACAATGAGCAGTTCTTC. Its protein product is CASSYSRMEGLRTYNEQFF.